Following are 32 T cell receptor beta chains from one sample sequenced in a study of spatial heterogeneity in lung cancer. Which antigens these TCRs recognize remains unknown. Each CDR3 protein gets one entry after TCRdb re-called the 5' RACE reads with MiXCR. The profile shows 18,000 or so distinct CDR3 sequences, about 6% of them singletons. This sample's time point: sample taken at primary tumor resection. General study results and limits: How many expanded intratumoral alpha and beta TCRs were present tracked the tumor mutation count, which was a count of nonsynonymous mutations.

Sample: lung tumor tissue, taken at surgery. The receptors here all came from a female donor with early-stage non-small cell lung cancer.

The table lists this clonotype with many counts. The chain recombines TRBV6-5 with TRBJ1-1; D possibly corresponds to TRBD1 (5 bases). The ends were cut back, 6 bases at V and 4 bases at J, with 15 bases in the middle. Per germline, CDR1 MNHEY and CDR2 SVGAGI. The CDR3 has 14 amino acids. Written as DNA, the CDR3 is TGTGCCAGCAGCTATCGGGGGATTGGCACTGAAGCTTTCTTT. As protein: CASSYRGIGTEAFF.

This clonotype came up many times. The J gene is TRBJ2-2, the V gene TRBV14, with 10 bases identical to TRBD2. Germline V CDR1 and CDR2: SGHDN, FVKESK. This CDR3 spans 16 amino acids. With V trimmed by 3 bases and J by 10 bases, 11 bases remained unmatched. This CDR3 reads CASSQDPSGRSEELFF. The CDR3 coding sequence is TGTGCCAGCAGCCAGGATCCTAGCGGGAGATCCGAGGAGCTGTTTTTT. Full variable domain (rest looked up from reference TRBV14 and TRBJ2-2): EAGVTQFPSHSVIEKGQTVTLRCDPISGHDNLYWYRRVMGKEIKFLLHFVKESKQDESGMPNNRFLAERTGGTYSTLKVQPAELEDSGVYFCASSQDPSGRSEELFFGEGSRLTVL.

The chain couples TRBV6-1 to TRBJ2-5; 11 bases map to TRBD1. V dropped 0 bases and J dropped 6; count of bases not matched to a gene: 6. Germline values: CDR1 MNHNS, CDR2 SASEGT. CDR3 length: 16 residues. The chain's CDR3 is CASSEAWTGGKKTQYF. CDR3 nucleotide sequence: TGTGCCAGCAGTGAAGCTTGGACAGGGGGCAAGAAGACCCAGTACTTC.

This clonotype was detected many times. The chain joins TRBV12-3 or TRBV12-4 to TRBJ1-3, with 7 bases lining up with TRBD1. The CDR3 loop spans 16 amino acids. The junction had 12 bases not matched to a gene; V was cut back by 6 bases and J by 4 bases. CDR3: CASSATPTGPGNTIYF. CDR3 in DNA: TGTGCCAGCAGCGCAACCCCGACAGGGCCCGGAAACACCATATATTTT.

This clonotype rates as medium-sized. This rearrangement joins TRBV6-2 or TRBV6-3 to TRBJ1-1; D remains ambiguous. This CDR3 region has 13 residues. Germline loops: CDR1 MNHEY, CDR2 SVGEGT. Trimming removed 2 bases at V and 4 bases at J, with 8 bases between. CDR3 in amino acids: CASSYLPTTEAFF. The DNA for the CDR3 is TGTGCCAGCAGTTACCTACCCACCACTGAAGCTTTCTTT.

This clonotype was counted at least ten times. The chain couples TRBV29-1 to TRBJ2-7, with 8 nucleotides matching TRBD2. CDR3 size: 12 residues. Germline values: CDR1 SQVTM, CDR2 ANQGSEA. Trimming took 4 bases from V and 5 from J; bases not matched to a gene: 4. This CDR3 is CSVGAGVNEQYF. As DNA, the CDR3 is TGCAGCGTTGGAGCGGGAGTGAACGAGCAGTACTTC.

The rearrangement links TRBV5-1 to TRBJ1-1, with 11 positions matching TRBD1. V lost 4 bases and J lost 3; bases outside the gene matches: 5. The CDR3 runs to 15 residues. Germline CDR1 reads SGHRS; CDR2 reads YFSETQ. The CDR3 loop reads CASSVGQGADTEAFF. CDR3 sequence (DNA): TGCGCCAGCAGCGTTGGACAGGGGGCCGACACTGAAGCTTTCTTT.

Only a few counts were recorded for this clonotype. One junction end disagrees with the germline gene, perhaps due to a read error. This chain joins TRBV20-1 and TRBJ1-4; a possible D gene is TRBD1 (5 bases). From germline, CDR1 is DFQATT and CDR2 SNEGSKA (reference sequence). CDR3 size: 14 residues. The CDR3 DNA reads TGTAGTGCGCGCCAACCAGGGACTGGTGAAAAACTGTTTTTT. The encoded protein is CSARQPGTGEKLFF.

This clonotype was counted at least ten times. This chain links TRBV7-2 with TRBJ1-6, with 7 bases that match TRBD1. There are 14 residues in the CDR3. Germline CDR1 is SGHTA and CDR2 is FQGNSA. V trimming: 9 bases; J trimming: 6 bases; junction bases outside the gene matches: 8. CDR3 nucleotides: TGTGCCAGTAGACAGGGCGTTGGTAATTCACCCCTCCACTTT. It specifies CASRQGVGNSPLHF.

Many counts were recorded for this clonotype. The chain links TRBV12-3 or TRBV12-4 to TRBJ2-1; 14 bases agree with TRBD2. J lost 1 base, V lost 3 bases, and 14 bases had no gene match. CDR3 size: 21 residues. The CDR3 here is CASSFFPPGTSGSASYNEQFF. The CDR3 DNA is TGTGCCAGCAGTTTTTTTCCCCCCGGGACTAGCGGGAGCGCGTCCTACAATGAGCAGTTCTTC.

This clonotype was recorded many times. The rearrangement uses TRBV7-2 and TRBJ2-5; possibly TRBD2 for D (6 bases). Germline V lookup: CDR1 SGHTA, CDR2 FQGNSA. The CDR3 extends over 16 amino acids. V was clipped by 5 bases and J by 2 bases, with 18 bases between them. The CDR3 bases are TGTGCCAGCAGCCAAGGGTCTCGTAGCGGTCAAGAGACCCAGTACTTC. As protein: CASSQGSRSGQETQYF. The complete variable domain, with remaining parts taken from reference TRBV7-2 and TRBJ2-5, reads GAGVSQSPSNKVTEKGKDVELRCDPISGHTALYWYRQSLGQGLEFLIYFQGNSAPDKSGLPSDRFSAERTGGSVSTLTIQRTQQEDSAVYLCASSQGSRSGQETQYFGPGTRLLVL.

This clonotype occurred many times. V and J are TRBV7-2 and TRBJ1-5, with 8 bases that match TRBD1. CDR3 length: 14 amino acids. V gave up 3 bases and J gave up 5 bases; unmatched junction bases: 3. From germline, CDR1 is SGHTA and CDR2 FQGNSA. The CDR3 DNA reads as TGTGCCAGCAGCTTCTCAGGGGGCGATCAGCCCCAGCATTTT. Its protein is CASSFSGGDQPQHF.

This clonotype was observed at least ten times. The chain is built from TRBV12-3 or TRBV12-4 and TRBJ2-7, with D perhaps being TRBD1 or TRBD2 (5 bases each). The V and J ends lost 5 bases and 1 base respectively, with 15 bases between them. The CDR3 covers 15 residues. CDR3 amino acids: CASSPTGARSYEQYF. As DNA, the CDR3 is TGTGCCAGCAGTCCTACCGGGGCTAGATCCTACGAGCAGTACTTC.

At least ten counts were recorded for this clonotype. The chain is built from TRBV7-3 and TRBJ2-5; the D gene is possibly TRBD2 (6 bases). V dropped 5 bases and J dropped 2 bases, with 15 bases sitting between them. The germline V gene has CDR1 SGHTA and CDR2 FQGTGA. CDR3 size: 15 residues. CDR3 DNA: TGTGCCAGCAGCCCGGACGGGACTGCTCAAGAGACCCAGTACTTC. Translating gives CASSPDGTAQETQYF.

This clonotype showed up many times. This chain joins TRBV18 and TRBJ2-5; no reliable D call. V lost 4 bases and J 1 base, leaving 7 bases between the germline ends. Germline V gene lookup returns CDR1 KGHSH and CDR2 LQKENI. The CDR3 has 13 amino acids. The CDR3 bases are TGTGCCAGCTCACTCACAGCCCAAGAGACCCAGTACTTC. Translating it yields CASSLTAQETQYF.

By sample fraction, this clonotype is medium-sized. CDR3: CAWSKVAGADEQFF. CDR3 bases: TGTGCCTGGAGTAAAGTAGCGGGAGCGGATGAGCAGTTCTTC. The rearrangement uses TRBV30 and TRBJ2-1, with TRBD2 matching over 9 bases. This CDR3 contains 14 residues. Losses at the gene ends were 2 bases for V and 8 bases for J; bases not matched to a gene: 7. The germline V gene has CDR1 GTSNPN and CDR2 SVGIG (reference sequence).

This clonotype was seen many times. V usage is TRBV28 and J usage is TRBJ2-1; possibly TRBD1 for D (6 bases). V lost 2 bases and J 10 bases, leaving 9 bases between the germline ends. CDR1 and CDR2 (germline): MDHEN, SYDVKM. CDR3 size: 12 residues. CDR3 bases: TGTGCCAGCAGTTTACGTGGGGGCGAGCAGTTCTTC. This sequence encodes CASSLRGGEQFF.

This clonotype was observed at least ten times. The chain links TRBV5-1 to TRBJ2-1; 11 bases line up with TRBD2. Germline V gives CDR1 SGHRS, CDR2 YFSETQ. With V trimmed by 4 bases and J by 8 bases, 11 bases remained unmatched. This CDR3 is 16 amino acids long. CDR3 protein: CASSPQTSGEPDEQFF. CDR3 nucleotide sequence: TGCGCCAGCAGCCCCCAGACTAGCGGGGAGCCAGATGAGCAGTTCTTC.

In its sample, this clonotype was seen many times. V is TRBV7-2 and J is TRBJ1-1, with D uncertain. The germline V and J ends were trimmed by 4 bases and 5 bases, with 11 bases remaining between them. The CDR3 length is 13 residues. Germline assignment: CDR1 SGHTA and CDR2 FQGNSA. The CDR3 bases are TGTGCCAGCAGCTACCAGAGGAGGACTGAAGCTTTCTTT. It specifies CASSYQRRTEAFF.

This clonotype was seen ten or more times. The gene calls are TRBV5-1 and TRBJ2-5; D unresolved. In germline, CDR1 is SGHRS, CDR2 YFSETQ. V lost 2 bases to trimming and J lost 5 bases, with 13 bases between them. CDR3 length: 14 residues. The CDR3 coding sequence is TGCGCCAGCAGCTTCGAAGGCAGCCGCGAGACCCAGTACTTC. It translates to CASSFEGSRETQYF.

In the case of this clonotype: One end of the junction does not line up with germline, which may come from a read error. This chain connects TRBV7-2 to TRBJ2-1; D call uncertain. The CDR3 runs to 13 residues. Germline V gene sequence: CDR1 SGHTA, CDR2 FQGNSA. The CDR3 protein is CAGSQKYDNEQFF. The CDR3 bases are TGTGCCGGCAGCCAGAAGTATGACAATGAGCAGTTCTTC.

This clonotype was detected ten times or more. The chain links TRBV28 to TRBJ2-2; D gene uncertain. There are 18 residues in the CDR3. Per germline, CDR1 MDHEN and CDR2 SYDVKM. Trimming shortened V by 5 bases and J by 4 bases, and 23 bases separated the two germline ends. Here the CDR3 DNA reads TGTGCCAGCAGTCCTACCAGACCCCCCTGGCGAATCACCGGGGAGCTGTTTTTT. Protein product: CASSPTRPPWRITGELFF. Using reference TRBV28 and TRBJ2-2 for the parts outside the CDR3, the full variable domain is DVKVTQSSRYLVKRTGEKVFLECVQDMDHENMFWYRQDPGLGLRLIYFSYDVKMKEKGDIPEGYSVSREKKERFSLILESASTNQTSMYLCASSPTRPPWRITGELFFGEGSRLTVL.

The table lists this clonotype with many counts. The chain joins TRBV7-2 to TRBJ2-1, with no clear D. The V gene lost 5 bases and the J gene lost 3 bases, with 14 bases spanning the gap. The CDR3 runs to 15 residues. In germline, CDR1 is SGHTA, CDR2 FQGNSA. The CDR3, as DNA: TGTGCCAGCAGCCCGGAATACCTTGGCTACAATGAGCAGTTCTTC. Its translation is CASSPEYLGYNEQFF.

Judged by abundance, this clonotype is medium-sized. CDR3 in amino acids: CASSTLAGVGEQFF. The DNA for the CDR3 is TGTGCCAGTAGTACCCTAGCGGGAGTTGGTGAGCAGTTCTTC. The chain joins TRBV19 to TRBJ2-1, with 10 bases that match TRBD2. Germline assignment: CDR1 LNHDA and CDR2 SQIVND (reference sequence). The CDR3 has 14 amino acids. V was clipped by 4 bases and J by 9 bases; unmatched bases: 6.

The rearrangement joins TRBV7-2 to TRBJ2-3; no firm D call. Between the trimmed V and J ends, which lost 7 bases and 0 bases, there was a span of 11 bases. Germline V gene sequence: CDR1 SGHTA, CDR2 FQGNSA. This CDR3 is built from 14 residues. CDR3 DNA sequence: TGTGCCAGCACCCCCGGCCAGAGCACAGATACGCAGTATTTT. Encoded protein: CASTPGQSTDTQYF.

The sample holds many counts of this clonotype. CDR3 in DNA: TGTGCCAGCAGGCCCGGAATGGGGTCCCAGCGAGGACAGCCCCAGCATTTT. The encoded protein is CASRPGMGSQRGQPQHF. This chain joins TRBV6-6 and TRBJ1-5; D call uncertain. This CDR3 spans 17 amino acids. Germline V lookup: CDR1 MNHNY, CDR2 SVGAGI (reference sequence). V lost 6 bases, J lost 7 bases, and 25 bases lay in between.

This clonotype was recorded at least ten times. The chain has TRBV2 and TRBJ1-1; 7 bases agree with TRBD1. Germline CDR1 is SNHLY and CDR2 is FYNNEI. This CDR3 is 15 amino acids long. V shed 6 bases, J shed 1 base, and the junction held 8 bases outside the gene matches. The CDR3 DNA sequence: TGTGCCAGCAGGAGGGACAGCAAGACGAACACTGAAGCTTTCTTT. Translated: CASRRDSKTNTEAFF.

This clonotype was detected ten times or more. The chain links TRBV5-1 to TRBJ2-1; 11 nucleotides line up with TRBD2. The trim removed 4 bases at V and 2 bases at J, leaving 5 bases unmatched. The CDR3 length is 16 residues. CDR1 and CDR2 (germline): SGHRS, YFSETQ. The CDR3 DNA follows: TGCGCCAGCAGCCTAACTAGCGGGAGAACCTACAATGAGCAGTTCTTC. Translated, it gives CASSLTSGRTYNEQFF.

In its sample, this clonotype was seen many times. The chain links TRBV9 to TRBJ2-4; 8 bases match TRBD1. This CDR3 region has 13 residues. The J segment lost 9 bases and the V segment lost 3 bases, leaving 5 bases of the junction unmatched. Germline loops: CDR1 SGDLS, CDR2 YYNGEE. Here the CDR3 DNA reads TGTGCCAGCAGCGCGCCTGACAGGGGCATTCAGTACTTC. It encodes CASSAPDRGIQYF. The full variable domain, its missing parts supplied by reference TRBV9 and TRBJ2-4, is DSGVTQTPKHLITATGQRVTLRCSPRSGDLSVYWYQQSLDQGLQFLIQYYNGEERAKGNILERFSAQQFPDLHSELNLSSLELGDSALYFCASSAPDRGIQYFGAGTRLSVL.

This clonotype appeared a few times. This chain links TRBV10-3 with TRBJ2-5; 8 nucleotides agree with TRBD2. CDR1 and CDR2 (germline): ENHRY, SYGVKD. The CDR3 has 14 residues. V lost 3 bases and J lost 2; bases outside the gene matches: 2. The CDR3 DNA is TGTGCCATCAGTGACGGGACTAGACAAGAGACCCAGTACTTC. Protein sequence: CAISDGTRQETQYF.

A few counts support this clonotype. The chain combines TRBV28 with TRBJ1-5; D gene uncertain. The CDR3 covers 12 residues. The V gene's germline CDR1 is MDHEN and CDR2 SYDVKM. V was cut by 3 bases and J by 7 bases, with 7 bases left in between. CDR3: CASSFFWQPQHF. CDR3 nucleotide sequence: TGTGCCAGCAGTTTCTTCTGGCAGCCCCAGCATTTT.

The table lists this clonotype with many counts. The chain has TRBV7-3 and TRBJ2-2, with 10 nucleotides matching TRBD1. V shed 5 bases and J 5 bases; nucleotides not matched to a gene: 2. Germline V gene data show CDR1 as SGHTA and CDR2 as FQGTGA. The CDR3 has 14 residues. The CDR3 is CASSRDRGTGELFF. The CDR3 region has the DNA TGTGCCAGCAGCCGGGACAGGGGAACCGGGGAGCTGTTTTTT.